Below are 21 T cell receptor beta chains sequenced from a single sample in a study of sequential checkpoint blockade in melanoma. Profiling relied on immunoSEQ multiplex PCR, and the TCRdb table lists in-frame clones only, not all of them. The sample consists of some 13,000 clones, around 72% of them appearing once. Treatment in this sample: randomized to nivolumab then ipilimumab (arm A) or the reverse (arm B). Sequencing was performed on CD8+ T cells sorted from blood (inferred from file names), taken from a patient given nivolumab and ipilimumab in sequence. These receptors were collected from a human donor with melanoma.

The V gene is TRBV4-2, the J gene TRBJ1-1; TRBD1 might be the D (5 bases). Germline assignment: CDR1 LGHNA and CDR2 YNFKEQ. This CDR3 spans 17 amino acids. V was trimmed by 2 bases and J by 1 base, leaving 17 bases between them. CDR3 in DNA: TGTGCCAGCAGCCAATCCGCCGCCTCTAGGGGGAACACTGAAGCTTTCTTT. It translates to CASSQSAASRGNTEAFF.

A remark on this clone: This is likely an artifact of a read error, given a far larger clone one base away. Other DNA sequences within the sample encode an identical CDR3. The chain employs TRBV4-1 and TRBJ2-1; D is ambiguous. CDR1 is MGHRA, CDR2 YSYEKL, per germline. With 0 bases removed from V and 0 bases from J, the gap between germline ends came to 9 bases. The CDR3 contains 16 residues. The CDR3 sequence: CASSQDLRSSYNEQFF. The CDR3 DNA reads TGCGCCAGCAGCCAAGATCTGAGGAGCTCCTACAATGAGCAGTTCTTC.

The V gene is TRBV4-3, the J gene TRBJ1-3; 7 nucleotides agree with TRBD1. Germline values: CDR1 LGHNA, CDR2 YSLEER. V gave up 0 bases and J gave up 3 bases; unmatched junction bases: 8. The CDR3 length is 17 residues. This CDR3 reads CASSQDRRGEYGNTIYF. The DNA of the CDR3 is TGCGCCAGCAGCCAAGATCGCAGGGGGGAGTATGGAAACACCATATATTTT.

The chain combines TRBV9 with TRBJ2-3, with 10 nucleotides matching TRBD2. Germline lookup yields CDR1 SGDLS and CDR2 YYNGEE. The CDR3 is made up of 16 amino acids. V lost 3 bases to trimming and J lost 2 bases; unmatched junction nucleotides: 6. CDR3 amino acids: CASSGLAGGLTDTQYF. The CDR3 DNA sequence: TGTGCCAGCAGCGGCTTAGCGGGGGGCCTCACAGATACGCAGTATTTT.

The chain combines TRBV2 with TRBJ2-5; a weak D match, TRBD1 (6 bases). Germline CDR1 and CDR2: SNHLY and FYNNEI. The CDR3 is 10 amino acids. V was clipped by 8 bases and J by 7 bases, with 8 bases between them. The CDR3 loop reads CASQGWTQYF. CDR3 DNA: TGTGCCAGCCAGGGGTGGACCCAGTACTTC. Full variable domain (rest looked up from reference TRBV2 and TRBJ2-5): EPEVTQTPSHQVTQMGQEVILRCVPISNHLYFYWYRQILGQKVEFLVSFYNNEISEKSEIFDDQFSVERPDGSNFTLKIRSTKLEDSAMYFCASQGWTQYFGPGTRLLVL.

This clone was observed a few times. The rearrangement joins TRBV2 to TRBJ2-5, with D uncertain. This CDR3 has 13 residues. The V end was cut by 2 bases, the J end by 5 bases, with 9 bases between. CDR1 and CDR2 from the germline V gene are SNHLY and FYNNEI. CDR3 DNA sequence: TGTGCCAGCAGTGAACCGCTAGTCGAGACCCAGTACTTC. Its protein product is CASSEPLVETQYF.

The V gene is TRBV5-6, the J gene TRBJ2-7; TRBD1 matches at 9 bases. This CDR3 comprises 16 residues. Trimming removed 0 bases from V and 0 bases from J; junction bases left unmatched: 4. Per the germline V gene, CDR1 is SGHDT and CDR2 is YYEEEE. The CDR3 DNA is TGTGCCAGCAGCTTGGAGGGACAGGGTTACTCCTACGAGCAGTACTTC. Translation: CASSLEGQGYSYEQYF. The complete variable domain, with remaining parts taken from reference TRBV5-6 and TRBJ2-7, reads DAGVTQSPTHLIKTRGQQVTLRCSPKSGHDTVSWYQQALGQGPQFIFQYYEEEERQRGNFPDRFSGHQFPNYSSELNVNALLLGDSALYLCASSLEGQGYSYEQYFGPGTRLTVT.

Within the sample, this clone is medium-sized. This chain connects TRBV6-4 to TRBJ2-6; no firm D call. The V end was cut by 4 bases, the J end by 3 bases, with 4 bases between. Per germline, CDR1 MRHNA and CDR2 SNTAGT. This CDR3 has 13 residues. CDR3 region: CASSGGGANVLTF. In DNA, the CDR3 is TGTGCCAGCAGTGGCGGTGGGGCCAACGTCCTGACTTTC.

Of note for this clone: Other DNA variants within this sample encode the same CDR3. The chain uses TRBV5-6 and TRBJ2-1; perhaps TRBD2 as D (5 bases). Trimming left V 0 bases short and J 3 bases short, with 10 bases between. Looked up from germline, CDR1 is SGHDT and CDR2 is YYEEEE. CDR3 length: 15 amino acids. The CDR3 region is CASSLAASSYNEQFF. CDR3 DNA sequence: TGTGCCAGCAGCTTGGCGGCTAGCAGCTACAATGAGCAGTTCTTC.

The CDR3 sequence: CASSSGDKYEQYF. CDR3 coding DNA: TGTGCCAGCAGCAGCGGGGATAAATACGAGCAGTACTTC. This chain links TRBV13 with TRBJ2-7; 7 bases are shared with TRBD2. CDR3 size: 13 residues. Looked up from germline, CDR1 is PRHDT and CDR2 is FYEKMQ (reference sequence). V gave up 5 bases and J gave up 4 bases; unmatched junction bases: 5.

The J gene is TRBJ2-7, the V gene TRBV4-1, with TRBD2 matching 10 bases. This CDR3 has 15 residues. The V and J ends lost 0 bases and 3 bases, in that order; junction bases with no gene match: 2. CDR1 is MGHRA and CDR2 is YSYEKL in the germline V gene. The CDR3: CASSQDPSGGYEQYF. Here the CDR3 DNA reads TGCGCCAGCAGCCAAGACCCTAGCGGGGGCTACGAGCAGTACTTC.

The chain has TRBV9 and TRBJ2-5; D possibly corresponds to TRBD2 (6 bases). The CDR3 runs to 14 residues. V gave up 0 bases and J gave up 5 bases, with 11 bases separating them. Germline V gives CDR1 SGDLS, CDR2 YYNGEE. Here the CDR3 reads CASSVEGGRETQYF. The CDR3 nucleotides are TGTGCCAGCAGCGTAGAGGGAGGTCGGGAGACCCAGTACTTC.

This clone has just a few counts. V usage is TRBV7-9 and J usage is TRBJ2-7; D possibly corresponds to TRBD2 (6 bases). Per the germline V gene, CDR1 is SEHNR and CDR2 is FQNEAQ (reference sequence). Trimming left V 8 bases short and J 2 bases short, with 16 bases between. CDR3 length: 14 residues. CDR3 DNA: TGTGCCAGCGCGAGTGGGGGGTTGGCCTACGAGCAGTACTTC. Protein: CASASGGLAYEQYF.

This clone has just one count. The chain recombines TRBV27 with TRBJ2-3; D not resolved. The CDR3 covers 14 residues. Per the germline V gene, CDR1 is MNHEY and CDR2 is SMNVEV (reference sequence). The V gene lost 6 bases and the J gene lost 2 bases, with 12 bases spanning the gap. The CDR3 DNA follows: TGTGCCAGCAGCTCCCCGGGTGTCACAGATACGCAGTATTTT. Translated: CASSSPGVTDTQYF.

The genes are TRBV6-5 and TRBJ1-2, with D tentatively TRBD1 (6 bases). This CDR3 is built from 15 residues. Trimming cost V 6 bases and J 4 bases, with 18 bases left between them. Germline V gene data show CDR1 as MNHEY and CDR2 as SVGAGI. For the CDR3, the DNA is TGTGCCAGCAGCCTCGTCCTCGGACAGCCCTATGGCTACACCTTC. The encoded protein is CASSLVLGQPYGYTF.

This clone showed up just once. The chain has TRBV9 and TRBJ2-2; 8 bases align to TRBD2. The CDR3 totals 17 residues. V dropped 3 bases and J dropped 0; count of bases not matched to a gene: 7. Germline loops: CDR1 SGDLS, CDR2 YYNGEE. CDR3 loop: CASSAPGTRANTGELFF. The CDR3 DNA follows: TGTGCCAGCAGCGCTCCCGGGACTAGAGCGAACACCGGGGAGCTGTTTTTT.

The chain employs TRBV28 and TRBJ2-7, with D unresolved. Germline CDR1 and CDR2: MDHEN and SYDVKM. V was cut by 5 bases and J by 3 bases, with 5 bases left in between. The CDR3 length is 11 residues. CDR3 loop: CASSLGYEQYF. For the CDR3, the DNA is TGTGCCAGCAGTCTCGGCTACGAGCAGTACTTC.

The chain couples TRBV5-6 to TRBJ1-2; D is undetermined. Germline assignment: CDR1 SGHDT and CDR2 YYEEEE. CDR3 length equals 12 residues. V lost 4 bases and J lost 8, with 12 bases in between. In nucleotides, the CDR3 is TGTGCCAGCAGCCCAACCAGGTCCGGCTACACCTTC. Its translation: CASSPTRSGYTF.

V and J are TRBV4-1 and TRBJ2-7; 9 bases are a match to TRBD2. The CDR3 length is 17 residues. The junction had 15 bases not matched to a gene; V was cut back by 5 bases and J by 4 bases. Germline V gene data show CDR1 as MGHRA and CDR2 as YSYEKL. Written as DNA, the CDR3 is TGCGCCAGCAGCTTGTCGGACGGCGTAGCGGGAGAATACGAGCAGTACTTC. This codes for CASSLSDGVAGEYEQYF.

The J gene is TRBJ2-3, the V gene TRBV7-5; the table's D call, TRBD1, has no DNA check behind it. TRBV7-5 is shown as a pseudogene. This CDR3 is 14 amino acids long. CDR3 sequence (DNA): TGTGCCAGAAGCTTAATGGACAGGGTGGGTACGCAGTATTTT. Its translation: CARSLMDRVGTQYF.

V gene TRBV5-1 combines with J gene TRBJ2-7; TRBD1 aligns across 8 bases. V lost 5 bases to trimming and J lost 2 bases; unmatched junction nucleotides: 3. Germline loops: CDR1 SGHRS, CDR2 YFSETQ. The CDR3 has 13 residues. Written as DNA, the CDR3 is TGCGCCAGCAGAGGACAGGGCACCTACGAGCAGTACTTC. This codes for CASRGQGTYEQYF. The complete variable domain, with remaining parts taken from reference TRBV5-1 and TRBJ2-7, reads KAGVTQTPRYLIKTRGQQVTLSCSPISGHRSVSWYQQTPGQGLQFLFEYFSETQRNKGNFPGRFSGRQFSNSRSEMNVSTLELGDSALYLCASRGQGTYEQYFGPGTRLTVT.